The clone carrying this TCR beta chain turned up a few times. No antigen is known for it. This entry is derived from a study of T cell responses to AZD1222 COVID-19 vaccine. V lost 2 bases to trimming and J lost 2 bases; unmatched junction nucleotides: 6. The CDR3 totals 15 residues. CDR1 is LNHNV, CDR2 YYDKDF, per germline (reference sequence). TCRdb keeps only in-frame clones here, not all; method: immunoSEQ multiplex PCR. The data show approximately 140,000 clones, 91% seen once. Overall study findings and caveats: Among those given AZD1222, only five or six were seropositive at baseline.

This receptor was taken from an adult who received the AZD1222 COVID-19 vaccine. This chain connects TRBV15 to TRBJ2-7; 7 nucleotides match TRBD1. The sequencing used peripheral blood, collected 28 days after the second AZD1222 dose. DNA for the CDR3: TGTGCCACCAGCAGAAACCGGGACAGTCCCTACGAGCAGTACTTC. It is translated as CATSRNRDSPYEQYF.